The 17 T cell receptor beta chains below come from one sample, sequenced in a study of cytomegalovirus exposure and HLA in healthy donors. 60 Vbeta and 13 Jbeta primers were used in PCR. Produced via immunoSEQ multiplex PCR; TCRdb's table is partial and in-frame only. The data contain about 110,000 clones, roughly 67% of them singletons. The sample consisted of PBMCs. The receptors derive from a man aged 35-49 years in good health and CMV-seronegative.

This chain uses TRBV4-3 with TRBJ2-1; D is undetermined. CDR1 and CDR2 from the germline V gene are LGHNA and YSLEER. This CDR3 has 16 amino acids. Trimming shortened V by 0 bases and J by 5 bases, and 14 bases separated the two germline ends. The CDR3 here is CASSQDSDPHDNEQFF. CDR3 bases: TGCGCCAGCAGCCAAGACAGCGACCCACATGACAATGAGCAGTTCTTC.

The chain employs TRBV25-1 and TRBJ2-7; 8 bases line up with TRBD2. Germline V gene sequence: CDR1 MGHDK, CDR2 SYGVNS. CDR3 length equals 15 residues. The ends lost 7 bases at V and 2 bases at J; junction bases unmatched: 10. The CDR3 loop is CASTQRGGDTYEQYF. DNA for the CDR3: TGTGCCAGCACCCAACGGGGGGGGGATACCTACGAGCAGTACTTC.

This sequence joins TRBV19 and TRBJ1-5; D gene ambiguous. The germline V gene encodes CDR1 LNHDA and CDR2 SQIVND (reference sequence). The ends were cut back, 7 bases at V and 0 bases at J, with 10 bases in the middle. This CDR3 is built from 14 residues. The CDR3 DNA sequence: TGTGCCAGTACCCTGGAGTATAGCAATCAGCCCCAGCATTTT. Translated, it gives CASTLEYSNQPQHF.

The chain employs TRBV2 and TRBJ2-4; no clear D gene. From germline, CDR1 is SNHLY and CDR2 FYNNEI. V dropped 5 bases and J dropped 8 bases, with 10 bases sitting between them. The CDR3 spans 12 residues. CDR3 in amino acids: CASSLKRDIQYF. In nucleotides, the CDR3 is TGTGCCAGCAGTCTTAAGAGAGACATTCAGTACTTC.

The V call is TRBV6-5, the J call TRBJ1-4; 10 bases agree with TRBD1. V shed 0 bases, J shed 10 bases, and the junction held 8 bases outside the gene matches. CDR3 size: 16 residues. CDR1 and CDR2 (germline): MNHEY, SVGAGI. The CDR3 loop is CASSYSKDRGRRKLFF. The CDR3 region has the DNA TGTGCCAGCAGTTACTCGAAGGACAGGGGGAGGCGAAAACTGTTTTTT.

The chain joins TRBV5-6 to TRBJ1-6; TRBD1 aligns across 7 bases. The trim removed 0 bases at V and 9 bases at J, leaving 3 bases unmatched. This CDR3 has 14 residues. Germline CDR1 reads SGHDT; CDR2 reads YYEEEE. CDR3 sequence reads: CASSLGQGGSPLHF. CDR3 DNA: TGTGCCAGCAGCTTGGGACAGGGCGGTTCACCCCTCCACTTT.

This chain uses TRBV5-1 with TRBJ1-6, with 9 bases that match TRBD1. This CDR3 comprises 14 residues. Unmatched junction bases numbered 4, after V lost 2 bases and J lost 10 bases. CDR1 is SGHRS and CDR2 is YFSETQ in the germline V gene. CDR3 in amino acids: CASSFGQGRSPLHF. The CDR3 nucleotides are TGCGCCAGCAGCTTTGGACAGGGGAGGTCACCCCTCCACTTT.

The chain employs TRBV7-6 and TRBJ2-7; 7 nucleotides agree with TRBD1. The J segment lost 2 bases and the V segment lost 1 base, leaving 5 bases of the junction unmatched. The CDR3 is made up of 15 amino acids. The V gene's germline CDR1 is SGHVS and CDR2 FNYEAQ. CDR3 sequence (DNA): TGTGCCAGCAGCTTAGACACAGGGGACGCCTACGAGCAGTACTTC. Protein: CASSLDTGDAYEQYF. The full variable domain, rest sourced from reference TRBV7-6 and TRBJ2-7, is GAGVSQSPRYKVTKRGQDVALRCDPISGHVSLYWYRQALGQGPEFLTYFNYEAQQDKSGLPNDRFSAERPEGSISTLTIQRTEQRDSAMYRCASSLDTGDAYEQYFGPGTRLTVT.

The CDR3 is CASSSKRGSTDTQYF. The CDR3 DNA reads TGTGCCAGCAGTTCAAAGCGGGGGAGCACAGATACGCAGTATTTT. The chain uses TRBV7-2 and TRBJ2-3; the match to TRBD2 covers 8 bases. The CDR3 spans 15 residues. Looked up from germline, CDR1 is SGHTA and CDR2 is FQGNSA. Losses at the gene ends were 6 bases for V and 0 bases for J; bases not matched to a gene: 5.

The chain employs TRBV7-3 and TRBJ2-7, with D maybe TRBD2 (5 bases). With 4 bases removed from V and 0 bases from J, the gap between germline ends came to 13 bases. The CDR3 is 15 residues long. Germline V CDR1 and CDR2: SGHTA, FQGTGA. The CDR3 region is CASSSAGSSSYEQYF. The CDR3 bases are TGTGCCAGCAGCTCGGCGGGCAGCAGCTCCTACGAGCAGTACTTC.

This clone has only a few counts. The chain is built from TRBV11-2 and TRBJ2-3; D may be TRBD1 (5 bases). Trimming cost V 1 base and J 3 bases, with 11 bases left between them. CDR3 length: 15 residues. Looked up from germline, CDR1 is SGHAT and CDR2 is FQNNGV. The DNA for the CDR3 is TGTGCCAGCAGCTTAGGCCAGGGCGAGACAGATACGCAGTATTTT. This sequence encodes CASSLGQGETDTQYF.

The rearrangement links TRBV28 to TRBJ2-3; 8 bases map to TRBD1. CDR1 and CDR2 (germline): MDHEN, SYDVKM. This CDR3 has 16 amino acids. V shed 5 bases, J shed 4 bases, and the junction held 11 bases outside the gene matches. DNA for the CDR3: TGTGCCAGCAGTCCACCAGGGGGCAGTGACGCAGATACGCAGTATTTT. Its translation: CASSPPGGSDADTQYF.

The V call is TRBV5-5, the J call TRBJ2-7; TRBD1 is a possible D gene (7 bases). The CDR3 extends over 16 amino acids. Looked up from germline, CDR1 is SGHKS and CDR2 is YYEKEE (reference sequence). V lost 0 bases and J lost 4, with 17 bases in between. CDR3 coding DNA: TGTGCCAGCAGCTTGGGGGGCAGGGGGGAAATGTACGAGCAGTACTTC. This encodes CASSLGGRGEMYEQYF.

This clone was counted once. The chain employs TRBV5-1 and TRBJ2-3, with D tentatively TRBD2 (5 bases). The CDR3 is made up of 13 amino acids. V lost 0 bases to trimming and J lost 3 bases, with 5 bases between them. Per germline, CDR1 SGHRS and CDR2 YFSETQ. CDR3 nucleotide sequence: TGCGCCAGCAGCTTGGGGGAGACAGATACGCAGTATTTT. This translates into CASSLGETDTQYF.

This chain connects TRBV5-5 to TRBJ2-7, with 7 bases lining up with TRBD2. The germline CDR1 and CDR2 sequences are SGHKS and YYEKEE (reference sequence). Trimming at V came to 2 bases and at J to 2 bases, leaving 4 bases not matched to a gene. The CDR3 is made up of 14 amino acids. CDR3 sequence reads: CASSFGGGPYEQYF. In DNA form, the CDR3 reads TGTGCCAGCAGCTTTGGCGGGGGTCCCTACGAGCAGTACTTC.

This clone was counted a few times. The rearrangement links TRBV19 to TRBJ1-4; 8 nucleotides agree with TRBD1. The CDR3 loop spans 15 amino acids. Germline V CDR1 and CDR2: LNHDA, SQIVND (reference sequence). The V and J ends lost 4 bases and 8 bases, in that order; junction bases with no gene match: 9. In DNA form, the CDR3 reads TGTGCCAGTAGTACATCAGGGGGCTGGGGAGAAAAACTGTTTTTT. Its protein is CASSTSGGWGEKLFF. Supplemented by reference TRBV19 and TRBJ1-4, the full variable domain reads DGGITQSPKYLFRKEGQNVTLSCEQNLNHDAMYWYRQDPGQGLRLIYYSQIVNDFQKGDIAEGYSVSREKKESFPLTVTSAQKNPTAFYLCASSTSGGWGEKLFFGSGTQLSVL.

This chain joins TRBV7-3 and TRBJ1-3; perhaps TRBD1 as D (6 bases). The CDR3 has 18 amino acids. CDR1 SGHTA and CDR2 FQGTGA come from the germline V gene. Trimming took off 2 bases at V and 4 bases at J, with 21 bases between the two ends. CDR3 in amino acids: CASSLWGGRFARGNTIYF. CDR3 DNA sequence: TGTGCCAGCAGCTTATGGGGGGGCCGGTTTGCGAGAGGAAACACCATATATTTT.